Below are 28 T cell receptor beta chains sequenced from a single sample in a study of blood T cell repertoires in COVID-19. Generated by immunoSEQ multiplex PCR, the TCRdb table keeps only in-frame clones and is missing some. Of around 220,000 clones listed, 84% are singletons. Sequencing was performed on peripheral blood. These receptor sequences come from a woman of 80 years or more with COVID-19, enrolled during active disease.

V gene TRBV25-1 combines with J gene TRBJ1-5, with a possible D match to TRBD1 (5 bases). The CDR3 totals 16 residues. Germline-derived CDR1 and CDR2 are MGHDK and SYGVNS. The V gene lost 3 bases and the J gene lost 5 bases, with 17 bases spanning the gap. The CDR3 region is CASSDPTGGPYQPQHF. DNA of the CDR3: TGTGCCAGCAGTGACCCAACCGGGGGACCTTATCAGCCCCAGCATTTT.

V usage is TRBV5-1 and J usage is TRBJ1-3; D is possibly TRBD1 (6 bases). V lost 0 bases to trimming and J lost 1 base, with 11 bases between them. CDR3 size: 16 residues. CDR1 and CDR2 (germline): SGHRS, YFSETQ. The CDR3 DNA reads as TGCGCCAGCAGCTTGGTACAGGGAGCATCTGGAAACACCATATATTTT. Translated, it gives CASSLVQGASGNTIYF. Drawing the rest from reference TRBV5-1 and TRBJ1-3, the complete variable domain is KAGVTQTPRYLIKTRGQQVTLSCSPISGHRSVSWYQQTPGQGLQFLFEYFSETQRNKGNFPGRFSGRQFSNSRSEMNVSTLELGDSALYLCASSLVQGASGNTIYFGEGSWLTVV.

The rearrangement joins TRBV28 to TRBJ2-7; TRBD1 is a possible D gene (6 bases). Germline V lookup: CDR1 MDHEN, CDR2 SYDVKM. The CDR3 extends over 12 amino acids. V lost 7 bases and J 7 bases, leaving 14 bases between the germline ends. The CDR3, as DNA: TGTGCCAGCACCAGGACAGCTCGGGAGCAGTACTTC. It encodes CASTRTAREQYF.

The chain joins TRBV3-1 (or the pseudogene TRBV3-2) to TRBJ1-1; no clear D. Between the trimmed V and J ends, which lost 4 bases and 4 bases, there was a span of 10 bases. The germline CDR1 and CDR2 sequences are LGHDT and YNNKEL (reference sequence). The CDR3 is 13 amino acids. This CDR3 reads CASSLLGTTEAFF. In DNA, the CDR3 is TGTGCCAGCAGCCTACTGGGCACCACTGAAGCTTTCTTT.

V is TRBV5-6 and J is TRBJ1-5; TRBD1 aligns across 12 bases. V was pared by 0 bases and J by 7 bases, with 5 bases of the junction left unmatched. Germline V CDR1 and CDR2: SGHDT, YYEEEE. This CDR3 is 16 amino acids long. The CDR3 DNA is TGTGCCAGCAGCTTGGGGGGACAGGGGGCGCGGCAGCCCCAGCATTTT. Protein: CASSLGGQGARQPQHF.

Turning to this clone: Different DNA sequences within this sample yield the same CDR3. The rearrangement joins TRBV29-1 to TRBJ2-7, with 12 bases matching TRBD2. The V gene's germline CDR1 is SQVTM and CDR2 ANQGSEA. Trimming cost V 8 bases and J 3 bases; bases outside gene matches: 11. This CDR3 is built from 15 residues. Here the CDR3 reads CSMTSGGGESYEQYF. CDR3 DNA sequence: TGCAGCATGACTAGCGGGGGCGGGGAGAGCTACGAGCAGTACTTC.

The V gene is TRBV18, the J gene TRBJ2-7; TRBD1 might be the D (6 bases). Germline V lookup: CDR1 KGHSH, CDR2 LQKENI. There are 14 residues in the CDR3. V shed 3 bases and J shed 2 bases, with 11 bases lying between them. The CDR3 coding sequence is TGTGCCAGCTCACCTGGCAGGGGAGCCTACGAGCAGTACTTC. Protein: CASSPGRGAYEQYF.

V usage is TRBV29-1 and J usage is TRBJ2-2; no definite D call. Trimming pared 4 bases from V and 2 bases from J, leaving 8 bases between. The CDR3 is made up of 13 amino acids. Germline CDR1 SQVTM, CDR2 ANQGSEA. CDR3 region: CSVAAVNTGELFF. The CDR3 nucleotides are TGCAGCGTTGCGGCGGTAAACACCGGGGAGCTGTTTTTT.

This chain joins TRBV5-1 and TRBJ2-7, with TRBD2 identical over 8 bases. The CDR3 runs 16 residues. Germline-derived CDR1 and CDR2 are SGHRS and YFSETQ. The J segment lost 7 bases and the V segment lost 4 bases, leaving 16 bases of the junction unmatched. The CDR3 loop reads CASSPTAAGASMEQYF. CDR3 in DNA: TGCGCCAGCAGCCCAACCGCAGCGGGAGCCTCGATGGAGCAGTACTTC.

V and J are TRBV5-1 and TRBJ2-5; TRBD2 aligns across 12 bases. This CDR3 contains 16 residues. With V trimmed by 4 bases and J by 4 bases, 8 bases remained unmatched. Germline V gene data show CDR1 as SGHRS and CDR2 as YFSETQ. CDR3 in amino acids: CASSLRLAGELETQYF. Here the CDR3 DNA reads TGCGCCAGCAGCCTAAGACTAGCGGGGGAGTTAGAGACCCAGTACTTC.

The chain is built from TRBV23-1 and TRBJ2-3; 16 bases fit TRBD2. TRBV23-1 is sorted into the ORF group, with uncertain function. The CDR3 is 18 amino acids. Trimming took 6 bases from V and 2 from J; bases not matched to a gene: 8. CDR3 nucleotide sequence: TGCGCCAGCAGCCGTCCGGGACTAGCGGGAGGGGACACAGATACGCAGTATTTT. Amino acids: CASSRPGLAGGDTDTQYF.

This sequence joins TRBV5-4 and TRBJ1-2; 8 bases align to TRBD1. The J segment lost 1 base and the V segment lost 2 bases, leaving 7 bases of the junction unmatched. CDR1 and CDR2 (germline): SGHNT, YYREEE (reference sequence). CDR3 length equals 16 residues. This CDR3 is CASSLENDRGNYGYTF. The CDR3 DNA is TGTGCCAGCAGCTTAGAAAATGACAGGGGTAACTATGGCTACACCTTC.

J is TRBJ1-1 and V is TRBV6-5, with unresolved D. The CDR3 is 14 residues long. Trimming left V 10 bases short and J 8 bases short, with 23 bases between. Looked up from germline, CDR1 is MNHEY and CDR2 is SVGAGI. CDR3 in amino acids: CATIPGVRVGEAFF. The CDR3 DNA follows: TGTGCCACAATCCCCGGGGTTAGGGTAGGAGAAGCTTTCTTT.

The CDR3 nucleotides are TGTGCCAGCTCACCTCGTCAGGGGGACACCGGGGAGCTGTTTTTT. It codes for CASSPRQGDTGELFF. The rearrangement joins TRBV18 to TRBJ2-2, with 7 bases that match TRBD1. The CDR3 runs 15 residues. Per germline, CDR1 KGHSH and CDR2 LQKENI. V was pared by 3 bases and J by 3 bases, with 4 bases of the junction left unmatched.

This clone was recorded once. Other DNA sequences in the sample encode the same CDR3. This chain uses TRBV19 with TRBJ1-4; no reliable D call. This CDR3 is built from 14 residues. CDR1 is LNHDA, CDR2 SQIVND, per germline (reference sequence). The V end lost 2 bases, the J end lost 0 bases, and 4 bases lay between the germline ends. The CDR3 sequence: CASSITATNEKLFF. CDR3 nucleotides: TGTGCCAGTAGTATAACTGCAACTAATGAAAAACTGTTTTTT.

V usage is TRBV9 and J usage is TRBJ2-3, with D possibly TRBD2 on 5 matching bases. CDR1 and CDR2 (germline): SGDLS, YYNGEE. There are 16 residues in the CDR3. The V gene lost 4 bases and the J gene lost 0 bases, with 15 bases spanning the gap. This chain's CDR3 is CASSSSPGSSTDTQYF. The CDR3 DNA follows: TGTGCCAGCAGCTCAAGCCCGGGGTCTAGCACAGATACGCAGTATTTT.

This CDR3 is CASSLASGAGMFQETQYF. DNA for the CDR3: TGTGCCAGCAGCTTGGCCTCGGGAGCCGGTATGTTCCAAGAGACCCAGTACTTC. The J gene is TRBJ2-5, the V gene TRBV5-5; D perhaps matches TRBD2 (6 bases). The CDR3 spans 18 residues. The V end was cut by 0 bases, the J end by 1 base, with 19 bases between. Germline V CDR1 and CDR2: SGHKS, YYEKEE (reference sequence).

The chain is built from TRBV14 and TRBJ2-7; tentatively, D is TRBD2 (5 bases). The CDR3 extends over 13 amino acids. Germline assignment: CDR1 SGHDN and CDR2 FVKESK. V lost 5 bases, J lost 4 bases, and 12 bases lay in between. CDR3 sequence: CASSGSDPYEQYF. Here the CDR3 DNA reads TGTGCCAGCAGCGGTAGCGACCCGTACGAGCAGTACTTC.

This chain connects TRBV11-2 to TRBJ1-5; 8 positions match TRBD1. Germline trimming cut 5 bases from V and 1 base from J; bases unmatched to any gene: 7. The CDR3 is 16 residues long. Germline CDR1 reads SGHAT; CDR2 reads FQNNGV. Written as DNA, the CDR3 is TGTGCCAGCAGCAACCACAGGGGGTCAAGCAATCAGCCCCAGCATTTT. It yields the protein CASSNHRGSSNQPQHF.

The chain recombines TRBV6-5 with TRBJ1-6; D perhaps matches TRBD1 (6 bases). The CDR3 has 14 amino acids. The V end lost 6 bases, the J end lost 7 bases, and 13 bases lay between the germline ends. Germline assignment: CDR1 MNHEY and CDR2 SVGAGI. CDR3 in DNA: TGTGCCAGCAGGTCCACAGGGCGGAATTCACCCCTCCACTTT. Its protein product is CASRSTGRNSPLHF.

CDR3 loop: CASSQVARHLNSPLHF. The DNA of the CDR3 is TGCGCCAGCAGCCAAGTTGCGCGACACTTGAATTCACCCCTCCACTTT. The chain couples TRBV4-1 to TRBJ1-6; the D is unclear. Deletions cut 1 base from V and 7 bases from J, with 14 bases between. The V gene's germline CDR1 is MGHRA and CDR2 YSYEKL. The CDR3 has 16 residues.

This clone was seen once. The J gene is TRBJ1-1, the V gene TRBV6-6, with 9 bases fitting TRBD1. This CDR3 is 14 amino acids long. V dropped 4 bases and J dropped 10; count of bases not matched to a gene: 10. Germline assignment: CDR1 MNHNY and CDR2 SVGAGI (reference sequence). The CDR3 nucleotides are TGTGCCAGCAGTTCCAGAGGGACAGGGACGGCAGCTTTCTTT. It encodes CASSSRGTGTAAFF.

V is TRBV9 and J is TRBJ2-1; 8 bases are shared with TRBD2. This CDR3 is built from 15 residues. V was clipped by 0 bases and J by 3 bases; unmatched bases: 2. The germline gives CDR1 SGDLS, CDR2 YYNGEE. The CDR3 region has the DNA TGTGCCAGCAGCGTAGTAAGCGGGAGCTACAATGAGCAGTTCTTC. It is translated as CASSVVSGSYNEQFF.

V gene TRBV5-1 combines with J gene TRBJ1-1, with no clear D. The V gene's germline CDR1 is SGHRS and CDR2 YFSETQ. The CDR3 spans 14 residues. V lost 6 bases and J 2 bases, leaving 14 bases between the germline ends. CDR3 coding DNA: TGCGCCAGCAAGAATTCGGAGGGAAACACTGAAGCTTTCTTT. This encodes CASKNSEGNTEAFF.

The chain combines TRBV6-5 with TRBJ1-3, with D unresolved. This CDR3 is built from 15 residues. V was shortened by 0 bases and J by 1 base, with 7 bases between the two germline ends. Germline V lookup: CDR1 MNHEY, CDR2 SVGAGI. CDR3 in amino acids: CASSYSRGSGNTIYF. For the CDR3, the DNA is TGTGCCAGCAGTTACTCTCGGGGTTCTGGAAACACCATATATTTT.

This rearrangement joins TRBV7-3 to TRBJ1-1, with unresolved D. Trimming shortened V by 0 bases and J by 2 bases, and 7 bases separated the two germline ends. Germline CDR1 and CDR2: SGHTA and FQGTGA. The CDR3 covers 14 residues. CDR3 amino acids: CASSLTPGNTEAFF. The CDR3 nucleotides are TGTGCCAGCAGCTTAACTCCGGGTAACACTGAAGCTTTCTTT.

This clone was counted a single time. This chain joins TRBV15 and TRBJ2-3; 7 nucleotides line up with TRBD2. The trim removed 1 base at V and 8 bases at J, leaving 0 bases unmatched. The CDR3 consists of 12 residues. Per the germline V gene, CDR1 is LNHNV and CDR2 is YYDKDF (reference sequence). The CDR3 reads CATSRAGGTQYF. The CDR3 region has the DNA TGTGCCACCAGCAGAGCGGGGGGTACGCAGTATTTT.

The chain combines TRBV12-5 with TRBJ1-5; TRBD1 matches 8 bases. The CDR3 contains 14 residues. The V gene end was trimmed by 7 bases and the J gene end by 9 bases; junction bases not matched to a gene: 11. Germline V gives CDR1 LGHNT, CDR2 FRNRAP. CDR3 nucleotide sequence: TGTGCTAGTGTCGGACAGGGAGGGAGGGTGCCCCAGCATTTT. As protein: CASVGQGGRVPQHF.